These T cell receptor beta chains were read from a single sample in a study of shared clonotypes between healthy human individuals. Clones were sequenced by immunoSEQ multiplex PCR, and TCRdb holds only the in-frame ones, with some missing. Of 2 million to 3 million clones in the sample, roughly 93% were seen once. What was sequenced was naive CD4+ T cells from PBMCs. These receptors all stem from a man aged 18-30 years in good health. Some clones in this sample may be carry-over from other donors' samples. Both conserved end residues are trimmed from each CDR3. Each record gives: V gene, D gene, CDR3 protein. A D gene is named only where the DNA matches it firmly.

TRBV11-3,.,ASSLGAASYEQY
TRBV16,.,ASSQFSRATNEKLF
TRBV5-1,TRBD2,ASSLPRGLPLLWLF
TRBV7-2,TRBD2,ASSFVGGRNEQF
TRBV6-6,.,ASSPDPSSYEQY
TRBV14,.,ASSQTWTSPPNEKLF
TRBV29-1,TRBD1,SVGLGQGYEQY
TRBV2,TRBD2,ASRGLAGGGTQY
TRBV5-4,.,ASRLASSSYEQY
TRBV7-2,TRBD1,ASSAGTVSYNEQF
TRBV4-1,TRBD1,ASSQVDRGYSPLH
TRBV23-1,.,ASSQSGPSSYEQY
TRBV6-1,.,ATWQTGIAGELF
TRBV2,.,ASSERRQSGANVLT
TRBV9,.,ASSVDWGNEAF
TRBV5-1,TRBD1,ASSSTGGRTGELF
TRBV28,.,ASSFRRPEAF
TRBV5-1,TRBD1,ASSRDRGWTDTQY
TRBV5-1,.,ASSLGLQGRQRDGYT
TRBV7-3,.,ASSFSDQETQY
TRBV25-1,.,ASSPPGNKNSPLH
TRBV6-5,TRBD1,ASSYSHRGLVNGYT
TRBV27,.,ASRTGSGTEAF
TRBV10-3,.,AIRDTGSNEKLF